Sequencing of this TCR beta chain was carried out in a study of shared clonotypes between healthy human individuals (dated by TCRdb to about 2020). As for the study more broadly: A couple of women and three men aged 18 to 49 years were included in the cohort. For each donor, CD4 naive and CD4 memory were each given three plates, CD8 naive was given two plates, and CD8 memory was given one plate. To estimate repertoire size and how much clonotype sharing occurs between individuals, the study deeply sequenced the blood TCR repertoires of a handful of healthy adults. Libraries were prepared and TCR repertoires were sequenced by different laboratories using diverse techniques, in order to increase sequencing depth and limit assay-specific biases. Between about 0.8 and 9.5 billion PBMCs per donor were obtained by leukapheresis.

Comments on this clone: Which antigen it targets is not known. One base away there is no much larger clone; base qualities are not given.

Beyond this particular receptor, the publication reports: The genetic and exposure-history diversity represented was limited by the small number of donors. Even with the large sequencing depth, rarefaction of the sorted-subset datasets indicated that sequencing was incomplete. Only blood was sampled, and tissue TCR repertoires likely differ from those in blood. Pairwise subsampling led to the expectation that sequencing depth would affect the degree of clonotype sharing among donors. Estimated clonotype richness was generally larger for naive than for memory subsets. Clonotypes shared by all four sorted-subset donors showed higher generation probabilities than non-shared clonotypes. Across a handful of donors, approximately 4.6% of naive CD4, approximately 3.6% of naive CD8, around 2.5% of memory CD4, and 0.3% to 0.45% of memory CD8 clonotypes were shared.

TCR CDR3 regions were amplified from genomic DNA by multiplex PCR using the deep immunoSEQ assay. For each cell subset, the extracted genomic DNA was distributed evenly across all wells of several immunoSEQ 96-well plates, and each plate served as one replicate. For sorted subsets, 200 to 250 ng of genomic DNA, equivalent to about 30,000 T cell genomes, went into each replicate PCR. Purified libraries were quantified with a Qubit 3.0 fluorometer, sized on a Bioanalyzer 2100, and re-quantified with the KAPA Library Quantification kit. Every immunoSEQ 96-well plate was sequenced on a dedicated single-read 150-cycle Illumina NextSeq 550 flow cell. The paper's processing steps were these. Because the immunoSEQ output included only junctional sequences and no quality scores, the filtering could not be the same as the filtering used for full-length reads. Sequences were annotated with PyIR, a Python wrapper for IgBLAST v1.9, and V/J genes and CDR3 were assigned using IMGT germline references. Reads were filtered out if the reads had weak V/J assignments (E-value above 1e-6), no CDR3, stop codons, out-of-frame junctions, or ambiguous translated residues. A V3J clonotype was defined by an identical inferred V gene, J gene, and CDR3 amino acid sequence. The percentage overlap between two repertoires was calculated by dividing the number of shared unique clonotypes by the size of the smaller repertoire. Repertoire richness was assessed with RTK rarefaction, the Chao1 estimator, and Recon v2.1 estimates of unobserved clonotypes. For all TCRbeta clonotypes obtained by the gDNA method from a few donors, generation probabilities were computed with OLGA. The table was pulled from immuneACCESS by TCRdb, which kept in-frame rearrangements only. Such tables lose some clones; where checked, under half of the loss comes from unresolved V genes, and the rest has no known cause. V and J calls plus clone size are reproduced from that table; the DNA served to infer D and trimming. This sample holds 2.3 million or so clones; over 85% were observed only once. The ten largest clones add up to 0.3% to 0.4% of the sample.

Donors were healthy HIV-negative adults with no recently reported acute infections or vaccinations. Only Caucasian adults living in Nashville, Tennessee, USA were represented among the donors. Magnetic negative selection was used to enrich CD4+ T cells, after which naive cells were positively selected on CD45RA and the negative fraction became the memory subset. Blood was obtained by leukapheresis, after which PBMCs were separated by Ficoll-Histopaque density gradient centrifugation and cryopreserved in liquid nitrogen vapor phase. Analytical flow cytometry was used to check the purity and quantity of every magnetically sorted T cell population. Genomic DNA was isolated from each sorted fraction and quantified by UV absorbance on a Nanodrop 2000c. The CDR3 starts with the cysteine, ends with the phenylalanine, and has 16 residues. Of all the DNA, just the CDR3 is kept, 48 bases in frame from base 1. V ends up 7 bases short and J 2 bases short, with an unmatched junction base count of 14. Taken from the germline V gene, the CDR1 and CDR2 loops are SGHRS and YFSETQ.

The TCR comes from a man between 18 and 35 years old in good health. Some clones in this sample may be carry-over from other donors' samples. The chain links TRBV5-1 with TRBJ2-7, with TRBD2 matching 8 junction bases. The material sequenced was naive CD4+ T cells from PBMCs. Reading the label with the study, this specimen's cell subset or site is: CD45RA+ positively selected. The CDR3 has the sequence CASQLSGQAGAYEQYF. The nucleotide sequence reads TGCGCCAGCCAACTTAGCGGACAAGCGGGGGCCTACGAGCAGTACTTC.